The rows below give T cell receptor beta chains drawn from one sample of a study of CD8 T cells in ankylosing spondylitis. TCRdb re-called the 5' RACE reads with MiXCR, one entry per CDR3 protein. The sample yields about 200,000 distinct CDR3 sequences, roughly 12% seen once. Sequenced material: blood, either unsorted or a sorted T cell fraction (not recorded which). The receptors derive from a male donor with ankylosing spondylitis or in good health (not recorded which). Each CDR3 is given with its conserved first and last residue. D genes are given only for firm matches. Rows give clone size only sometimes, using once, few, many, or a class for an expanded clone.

CDR3 DNA: TGTGCCAGCAGCCCTCTCTCCGGCCTAGCGGGGGAAGAGACCCAGTACTTC
CDR3 protein: CASSPLSGLAGEETQYF
V gene: TRBV5-4
D gene: TRBD2
clone size: NA
J gene: TRBJ2-5

CDR3 DNA: TGTGCCTGCGCGTTTTCGGAGGACAAACCCTACGAGCAGTACTTC
CDR3 protein: CACAFSEDKPYEQYF
V gene: TRBV6-1
D gene: NA
clone size: few
J gene: TRBJ2-7

CDR3 DNA: TGTGCCAGCAGTTTGCTGAGACTAGCGGCGGGTGGAGATACGCAGTATTTT
CDR3 protein: CASSLLRLAAGGDTQYF
V gene: TRBV27
D gene: TRBD2
clone size: NA
J gene: TRBJ2-3

CDR3 DNA: TGTGCCAGCAGGCCTCTCGCCCGGACGGGATTCTACGAGCAGTACTTC
CDR3 protein: CASRPLARTGFYEQYF
V gene: TRBV6-1
D gene: NA
clone size: NA
J gene: TRBJ2-7

CDR3 DNA: TGCGCCAGCAGCCCCGGAAGGGGGGTCGAGCAGTACTTC
CDR3 protein: CASSPGRGVEQYF
V gene: TRBV4-1
D gene: NA
clone size: NA
J gene: TRBJ2-7

CDR3 DNA: TGTGCCAGCAGCGTAGGAAGCGGCTACTCCTACAATGAGCAGTTCTTC
CDR3 protein: CASSVGSGYSYNEQFF
V gene: TRBV9
D gene: NA
clone size: few
J gene: TRBJ2-1

CDR3 DNA: TGTGCCAGCATTCCGTATGGGGGCGGGGCCTGGGATACGCAGTATTTT
CDR3 protein: CASIPYGGGAWDTQYF
V gene: TRBV12-3/TRBV12-4
D gene: NA
clone size: few
J gene: TRBJ2-3

CDR3 DNA: TGCAGCGTTGAAGGGGGACTAGCGGGGAGAAGCACAGATACGCAGTATTTT
CDR3 protein: CSVEGGLAGRSTDTQYF
V gene: TRBV29-1
D gene: TRBD2
clone size: NA
J gene: TRBJ2-3

CDR3 DNA: TGCGCCAGCAGCCAAGAATCCGGGAAATCCTACGAGCAGTACTTC
CDR3 protein: CASSQESGKSYEQYF
V gene: TRBV4-1
D gene: NA
clone size: many
J gene: TRBJ2-7

CDR3 DNA: TGTGCCAGCACCCCTACCCGAACCGGGGAGCTGTTTTTT
CDR3 protein: CASTPTRTGELFF
V gene: TRBV27
D gene: NA
clone size: few
J gene: TRBJ2-2

CDR3 DNA: TGTGCCAGCAGTGAGTCACAGGGGGTTATGAACACTGAAGCTTTCTTT
CDR3 protein: CASSESQGVMNTEAFF
V gene: TRBV6-1
D gene: TRBD1
clone size: few
J gene: TRBJ1-1

CDR3 DNA: TGTGCCAGCAGCCTCTACGCAGGGACCTACGAGCAGTACTTC
CDR3 protein: CASSLYAGTYEQYF
V gene: TRBV3-1
D gene: NA
clone size: few
J gene: TRBJ2-7

CDR3 DNA: TGTGCCACCAGTGGAGGCGGGGCCCCGGAGGATACGCAGTATTTT
CDR3 protein: CATSGGGAPEDTQYF
V gene: TRBV24-1
D gene: NA
clone size: NA
J gene: TRBJ2-3

CDR3 DNA: TGTGCCAGCAGTTTAGGACTAGCCTTAGGTGAGCAGTTCTTC
CDR3 protein: CASSLGLALGEQFF
V gene: TRBV12-3/TRBV12-4
D gene: TRBD2
clone size: NA
J gene: TRBJ2-1

CDR3 DNA: TGCAGCGTCAAAGGGGCGGTCGGAGTATGGGCGGACACCGGGGAGCTGTTTTTT
CDR3 protein: CSVKGAVGVWADTGELFF
V gene: TRBV29-1
D gene: NA
clone size: many
J gene: TRBJ2-2

CDR3 DNA: TGTGCCAGCAGCTTGGGGCAGGGAATAGTCGGGGAGCTGTTTTTT
CDR3 protein: CASSLGQGIVGELFF
V gene: TRBV7-9
D gene: NA
clone size: NA
J gene: TRBJ2-2

CDR3 DNA: TGTGCCAGCAGCCAAGATCCTGGCACTAGTTACGAGCAGTACTTC
CDR3 protein: CASSQDPGTSYEQYF
V gene: TRBV4-2
D gene: NA
clone size: many
J gene: TRBJ2-7

CDR3 DNA: TGCGCCAGCAGCCAAGTTGGCCGGGGTAAGAGCTCCTACGAGCAGTACTTC
CDR3 protein: CASSQVGRGKSSYEQYF
V gene: TRBV4-1
D gene: NA
clone size: NA
J gene: TRBJ2-7

CDR3 DNA: TGTGCCAGTACCTCCGATCGGGCTACCAAAGAGACCCAGTACTTC
CDR3 protein: CASTSDRATKETQYF
V gene: TRBV19
D gene: NA
clone size: NA
J gene: TRBJ2-5

CDR3 DNA: TGTGCCAGCAGTGGCCCTCCCCGCGCGGAGCAGTTCTTC
CDR3 protein: CASSGPPRAEQFF
V gene: TRBV2
D gene: NA
clone size: NA
J gene: TRBJ2-1

CDR3 DNA: TGTGCCAGCACCTCTCGTGGGGGGGCGGAGGGCTACACCTTC
CDR3 protein: CASTSRGGAEGYTF
V gene: TRBV27
D gene: NA
clone size: few
J gene: TRBJ1-2

CDR3 DNA: TGTGCCAGCAGCCCCCAGAAGCCGGGGGTCTACAATGAGCAGTTCTTC
CDR3 protein: CASSPQKPGVYNEQFF
V gene: TRBV5-6
D gene: NA
clone size: NA
J gene: TRBJ2-1

CDR3 DNA: TGTGCCAGCAGCGTAGAAACAGGAGGTACTAGAGGGGCTGAGCAGTTCTTC
CDR3 protein: CASSVETGGTRGAEQFF
V gene: TRBV9
D gene: NA
clone size: few
J gene: TRBJ2-1

CDR3 DNA: TGCGCCAGCAGCCAACGGGGGGTAGGAAACTACGAGCAGTACTTC
CDR3 protein: CASSQRGVGNYEQYF
V gene: TRBV4-1
D gene: TRBD2
clone size: few
J gene: TRBJ2-7

CDR3 DNA: TGTGCCAGCAGCTTAGCCCAGAAAACTTACTCTGGGGCCAACGTCCTGACTTTC
CDR3 protein: CASSLAQKTYSGANVLTF
V gene: TRBV7-2
D gene: NA
clone size: NA
J gene: TRBJ2-6

CDR3 DNA: TGTGCCAGCAGAGTCCCGGGGGCCTTGGAGCAGTACTTC
CDR3 protein: CASRVPGALEQYF
V gene: TRBV6-2/TRBV6-3
D gene: NA
clone size: NA
J gene: TRBJ2-7

CDR3 DNA: TGTGCCAGCAGCAAAGGAACCCCTCTTCTCTTCTCAACCCAGTACTTC
CDR3 protein: CASSKGTPLLFSTQYF
V gene: TRBV21-1
D gene: NA
clone size: NA
J gene: TRBJ2-5

CDR3 DNA: TGTGCCAGCAGCCAAGAGGCTAGCGGGGACAATGAGCAGTTCTTC
CDR3 protein: CASSQEASGDNEQFF
V gene: TRBV3-1
D gene: TRBD2
clone size: NA
J gene: TRBJ2-1

CDR3 DNA: TGTGCCAGCAGTTCCTGGGGGACCAAGCTCGATGAGCAGTTCTTC
CDR3 protein: CASSSWGTKLDEQFF
V gene: TRBV11-3
D gene: NA
clone size: NA
J gene: TRBJ2-1

CDR3 DNA: TGTGCCAGCAGTTACGGACAGGGGGCTGTCTACGAGCAGTACTTC
CDR3 protein: CASSYGQGAVYEQYF
V gene: TRBV6-2/TRBV6-3
D gene: TRBD1
clone size: few
J gene: TRBJ2-7

CDR3 DNA: TGCGCCGCTACCGGCTCTAGCGGGAGGAGCACAGATACGCAGTATTTT
CDR3 protein: CAATGSSGRSTDTQYF
V gene: TRBV4-1
D gene: TRBD2
clone size: NA
J gene: TRBJ2-3

CDR3 DNA: TGTGCCAGCAGCGTCGATCTCACCGGGGAGCTGTTTTTT
CDR3 protein: CASSVDLTGELFF
V gene: TRBV9
D gene: NA
clone size: few
J gene: TRBJ2-2

CDR3 DNA: TGTGCCAGTAGTAGCACTAGCGGGATCGAGCAGTACTTC
CDR3 protein: CASSSTSGIEQYF
V gene: TRBV19
D gene: TRBD2
clone size: NA
J gene: TRBJ2-7

CDR3 DNA: TGTGCCAGCTTAGGGGGGAAGGGTTACGAGCAGTACTTC
CDR3 protein: CASLGGKGYEQYF
V gene: TRBV7-8
D gene: NA
clone size: NA
J gene: TRBJ2-7

CDR3 DNA: TGTGCCAGCAGTTCCGGACGGTACACTGAAGCTTTCTTT
CDR3 protein: CASSSGRYTEAFF
V gene: TRBV2
D gene: NA
clone size: NA
J gene: TRBJ1-1

CDR3 DNA: TGTGCCAGCAGACAGGGGGGTAGCAATCAGCCCCAGCATTTT
CDR3 protein: CASRQGGSNQPQHF
V gene: TRBV6-1
D gene: TRBD1
clone size: NA
J gene: TRBJ1-5